Listed below are T cell receptor beta chains from one sample, sequenced in a study of OX40 agonist ivuxolimab in advanced cancers. Sequenced by immunoSEQ multiplex PCR; TCRdb stores in-frame clones only, minus some. The sample consists of approximately 76,000 clones, 80% to 90% of them appearing once. The specimen was CD4+ or CD8+ T cells sorted from blood, collected in a trial of the OX40 agonist ivuxolimab. These receptors originate from an adult with an advanced solid tumor such as melanoma, head and neck, liver or kidney cancer. CDR3s include the opening cysteine and the closing phenylalanine or tryptophan. The D gene is left open where the match is weak.

v_gene	d_gene	j_gene	len	CDR3aa	CDR3nt
TRBV10-1	NA	TRBJ2-5	13	CASSETHLRTQYF	TGCGCCAGCAGTGAGACCCACTTAAGAACCCAGTACTTC
TRBV7-3	NA	TRBJ2-7	12	CASSLPNSEQYF	TGTGCCAGCAGCTTACCCAATAGCGAGCAGTACTTC
TRBV7-7	NA	TRBJ2-5	13	CASSLGPIETQYF	TGTGCCAGCAGCTTAGGGCCTATCGAGACCCAGTACTTC
TRBV30	NA	TRBJ2-7	14	CAWSVRGARNEQYF	TGTGCCTGGAGTGTTCGGGGGGCTAGGAACGAGCAGTACTTC
TRBV6-1	NA	TRBJ2-1	14	CASRPRGGGTEQFF	TGTGCCAGCAGACCGCGAGGAGGGGGGACTGAGCAGTTCTTC
TRBV30	NA	TRBJ1-2	13	CAWSFTGFYGYTF	TGTGCCTGGAGTTTTACAGGGTTCTATGGCTACACCTTC
TRBV7-2	NA	TRBJ1-4	14	CASSRSAGDEKLFF	TGTGCCAGCAGCCGTTCGGCCGGTGATGAAAAACTGTTTTTT
TRBV7-8	TRBD1	TRBJ1-1	17	CASSLRQGGFMNTEAFF	TGTGCCAGCAGCCTAAGACAGGGGGGGTTCATGAACACTGAAGCTTTCTTT
TRBV11-1	NA	TRBJ2-6	17	CASSLAGRYSGANVLTF	TGTGCCAGCAGCTTAGCCGGACGGTACTCTGGGGCCAACGTCCTGACTTTC
TRBV14	TRBD2	TRBJ2-1	17	CASSSAPWTSPRNEQFF	TGTGCCAGCAGCTCGGCCCCTTGGACTAGCCCGAGGAATGAGCAGTTCTTC
TRBV27	TRBD1	TRBJ2-7	18	CASSPRLNGDRGSYEQYF	TGTGCCAGCAGTCCTCGTTTGAACGGGGACAGGGGTAGTTACGAGCAGTACTTC
TRBV5-1	TRBD1	TRBJ2-7	13	CASSWTGGYEQYF	TGCGCCAGCAGCTGGACAGGAGGCTACGAGCAGTACTTC
TRBV5-8	NA	TRBJ2-7	12	CASSRTSYEQYF	TGTGCCAGCAGCCGTACATCCTACGAGCAGTACTTC
TRBV2	TRBD1	TRBJ2-7	14	CASSLQGAVYEQYF	TGTGCCAGCAGTCTACAGGGGGCGGTCTACGAGCAGTACTTC
TRBV5-1	NA	TRBJ1-2	18	CASSLNPGQKMIAEGYTF	TGCGCCAGCAGCTTGAACCCCGGACAAAAAATGATCGCGGAAGGCTACACCTTC
TRBV6-4	NA	TRBJ1-1	13	CASSERTESEAFF	TGTGCCAGCAGTGAAAGGACTGAATCTGAAGCTTTCTTT
TRBV19	NA	TRBJ2-3	13	CASSIGRTDTQYF	TGTGCCAGTAGTATAGGCCGCACAGATACGCAGTATTTT
TRBV29-1	NA	TRBJ1-1	12	CSVVPGNTEAFF	TGCAGCGTTGTTCCGGGGAACACTGAAGCTTTCTTT
TRBV10-3	TRBD1	TRBJ2-1	14	CANSPGQGADEQFF	TGTGCCAATTCACCGGGACAGGGGGCCGATGAGCAGTTCTTC
TRBV10-1	TRBD1	TRBJ1-1	12	CATPTGRTEAFF	TGCGCCACCCCGACAGGGAGGACTGAAGCTTTCTTT